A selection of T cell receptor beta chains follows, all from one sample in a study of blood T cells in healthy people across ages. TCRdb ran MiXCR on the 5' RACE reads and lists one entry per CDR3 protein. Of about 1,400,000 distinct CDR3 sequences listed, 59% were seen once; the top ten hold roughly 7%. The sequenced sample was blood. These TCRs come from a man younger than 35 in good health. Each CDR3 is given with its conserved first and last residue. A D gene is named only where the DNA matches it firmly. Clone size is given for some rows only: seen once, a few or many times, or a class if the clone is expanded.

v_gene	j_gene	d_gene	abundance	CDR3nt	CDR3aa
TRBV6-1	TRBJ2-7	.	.	TGTGCCAGTAACGGGGATACCCAGTACTTC	CASNGDTQYF
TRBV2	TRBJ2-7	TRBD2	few	TGTGCCAGCAATAGCGGGACCGGGCTCTACGAGCAGTACTTC	CASNSGTGLYEQYF
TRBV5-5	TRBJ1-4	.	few	TGTGCCAGCAGCTTGTGGGGACAAACGCCAACTAATGAAAAACTGTTTTTT	CASSLWGQTPTNEKLFF
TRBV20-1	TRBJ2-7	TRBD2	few	TGCAGTGCTAGGCCCCCTACTAGCGGGGACCGCGGCGAGCAGTACTTC	CSARPPTSGDRGEQYF
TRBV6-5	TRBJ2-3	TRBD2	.	TGTGCCAGCAGTACCCCTAGCGGGGGGAGGGCAGATACGCAGTATTTT	CASSTPSGGRADTQYF
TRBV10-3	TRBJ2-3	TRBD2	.	TGTGCCATCAGTGAGCCTGGACTAGCGGGAGGGCCAGCAGATACGCAGTATTTT	CAISEPGLAGGPADTQYF
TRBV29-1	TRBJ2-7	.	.	TGCAGCGCTCAAGGGTACAGCTCCTACGAGCAGTACTTC	CSAQGYSSYEQYF
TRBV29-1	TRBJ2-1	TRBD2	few	TGCAGCGTCTTGACTAGCGGGAGAGGTAATGAGCAGTTCTTC	CSVLTSGRGNEQFF
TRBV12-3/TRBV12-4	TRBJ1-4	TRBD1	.	TGTGCCAGCAGTTTAGGCGGCGACAGGGGTTCTGAAAAACTGTTTTTT	CASSLGGDRGSEKLFF
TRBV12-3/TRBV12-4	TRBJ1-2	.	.	TGTGCCAGCAGTTTAGAGGGTGGAGGGCACTATGGCTACACCTTC	CASSLEGGGHYGYTF
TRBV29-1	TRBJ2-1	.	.	TGCAGCGTTGAATATGCAGAAAGCTACAATGAGCAGTTCTTC	CSVEYAESYNEQFF
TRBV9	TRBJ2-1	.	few	TGTGCCAGCAGCGTAGGGTCGACAGTCTCCTACAATGAGCAGTTCTTC	CASSVGSTVSYNEQFF
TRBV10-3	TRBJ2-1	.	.	TGTGCCATCAGTGAGTCGATAAGTGGCCGGAATGAGCAGTTCTTC	CAISESISGRNEQFF